The entry below gives a single TCR beta chain sequence along with its context. Its antigen remains unknown. Every immunoSEQ plate was one replicate of a subset's evenly spread DNA. The protocol was immunoSEQ multiplex PCR, while the TCRdb copy is restricted to in-frame clones and leaves out a portion. Here the sample spans more than 1,200,000 clones, approximately 98.5% being singletons. This sample was taken from a study of shared clonotypes between healthy human individuals. The authors divided CD4+ cells into CD45RA+ naive and CD45RA-negative memory subsets. Points from the study as a whole: Shared clonotypes across all four donors exceeded non-shared ones in generation probability. Across a handful of donors, naive CD4 shared 4.5% to 6%, naive CD8 around 3.8%, memory CD4 2.3%, memory CD8 over 0.3%.

The receptor was isolated from a man aged 25 to 40 in good health. Sample: naive CD4+ T cells sorted from blood. As to subset: CD45RA+ positively selected.

The CDR3 reads CASSSSGQYYGYTF. The CDR3 DNA follows: TGTGCCAGCAGCTCGAGCGGGCAGTACTATGGCTACACCTTC. This chain uses TRBV7-9 with TRBJ1-2; D remains ambiguous. From germline, CDR1 is SEHNR and CDR2 FQNEAQ (reference sequence). This CDR3 region has 14 residues. Trimming stripped 4 bases from V and 3 bases from J, with 12 bases between.